This T cell receptor beta chain appears in the sequencing data of a study of metastatic and nonmetastatic thyroid tumors. CDR3 length: 14 amino acids. V lost 0 bases and J 2 bases, leaving 8 bases between the germline ends. Not a single patient had been given any form of treatment at any point before undergoing thyroid surgery. TCRdb re-processed the PCR reads through MiXCR. The sample carries approximately 12,000 clones, under 35% recorded once. The sequence came from a female donor with papillary thyroid cancer or a benign thyroid nodule (not recorded which). Some clones in this sample may be carry-over from other donors' samples. The chain combines TRBV12-3 or TRBV12-4 with TRBJ2-7; weak D call: TRBD1 (6 bases). The sequenced sample consisted of tumor tissue. CDR3 amino acids: CASSLAGHTYEQYF. Written as DNA, the CDR3 is TGTGCCAGCAGTTTAGCGGGACACACCTACGAGCAGTACTTC.